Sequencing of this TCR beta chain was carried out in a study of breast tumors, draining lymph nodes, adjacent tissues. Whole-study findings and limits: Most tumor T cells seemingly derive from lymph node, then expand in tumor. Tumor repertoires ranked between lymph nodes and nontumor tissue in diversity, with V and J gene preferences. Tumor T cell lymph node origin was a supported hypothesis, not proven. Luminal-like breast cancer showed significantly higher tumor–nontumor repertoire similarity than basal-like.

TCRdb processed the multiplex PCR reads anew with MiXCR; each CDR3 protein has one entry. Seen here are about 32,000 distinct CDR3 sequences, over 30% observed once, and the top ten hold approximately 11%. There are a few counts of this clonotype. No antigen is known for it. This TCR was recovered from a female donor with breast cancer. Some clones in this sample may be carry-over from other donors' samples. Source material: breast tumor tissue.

The CDR3 loop reads CASTETGTGPTGELFF. CDR3 in DNA: TGTGCCAGCACCGAAACCGGGACAGGACCCACCGGGGAGCTGTTTTTT. The chain joins TRBV28 to TRBJ2-2, with TRBD1 matching 8 bases. Germline values: CDR1 MDHEN, CDR2 SYDVKM. After removal of 7 bases from V and 4 bases from J, the junction contained 11 bases not matched to a gene. The CDR3 has 16 amino acids. Full variable domain (rest looked up from reference TRBV28 and TRBJ2-2): DVKVTQSSRYLVKRTGEKVFLECVQDMDHENMFWYRQDPGLGLRLIYFSYDVKMKEKGDIPEGYSVSREKKERFSLILESASTNQTSMYLCASTETGTGPTGELFFGEGSRLTVL.